The clone carrying this T cell receptor beta chain was detected only once. Its antigen is unidentified. Treatment given: some 20 received Ad26.COV2.S at low or high dose, single or two shots; 5 received placebo; per-sample allocation not given. All samples were drawn on day 63, counting from the first vaccine or placebo injection. At a Boston site, the person donating was an adult of 18-55 years. CDR1 is LNHDA and CDR2 is SQIVND in the germline V gene (reference sequence). Between the trimmed V and J ends, which lost 5 bases and 7 bases, there was a span of 17 bases. This CDR3 is 14 amino acids long. This sample was taken from a study of Ad26.COV2.S vaccination and SARS-CoV-2 variants. Study findings and constraints: While placebo recipients had lower spike-specific TCR breadth, vaccine recipients had more.

Measured with immunoSEQ multiplex PCR; TCRdb has only the in-frame clones, and not every one. Here the sample spans some 340,000 clones, about 82% being singletons. This chain links TRBV19 with TRBJ1-2, with D uncertain. The sample consisted of peripheral blood, taken in a trial of Ad26.COV2.S vaccine versus placebo. The source is a person aged 18-65 years who received the Ad26.COV2.S COVID-19 vaccine or a placebo. The CDR3 sequence: CASSASGVGFGYTF. CDR3 DNA: TGTGCCAGTAGTGCATCAGGAGTTGGCTTTGGCTACACCTTC.